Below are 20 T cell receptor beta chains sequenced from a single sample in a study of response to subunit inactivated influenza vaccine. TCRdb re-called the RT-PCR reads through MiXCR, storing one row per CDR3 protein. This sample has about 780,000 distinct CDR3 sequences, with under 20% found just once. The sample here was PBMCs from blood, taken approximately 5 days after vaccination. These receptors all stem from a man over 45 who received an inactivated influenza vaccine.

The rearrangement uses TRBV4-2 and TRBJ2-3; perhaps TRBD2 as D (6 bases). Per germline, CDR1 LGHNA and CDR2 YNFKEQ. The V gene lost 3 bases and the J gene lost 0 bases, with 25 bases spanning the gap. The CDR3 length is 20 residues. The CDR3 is CASSQRGRVGGLRSTDTQYF. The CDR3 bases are TGTGCCAGCAGCCAGAGAGGGCGGGTCGGGGGTTTGCGGAGCACAGATACGCAGTATTTT.

This CDR3 is CSATSGTYQETQYF. As DNA, the CDR3 is TGCAGCGCGACTAGCGGGACCTACCAAGAGACCCAGTACTTC. The chain couples TRBV29-1 to TRBJ2-5; the match to TRBD2 covers 11 bases. The V and J ends lost 7 bases and 0 bases, in that order; junction bases with no gene match: 4. CDR3 size: 14 residues. Per germline, CDR1 SQVTM and CDR2 ANQGSEA.

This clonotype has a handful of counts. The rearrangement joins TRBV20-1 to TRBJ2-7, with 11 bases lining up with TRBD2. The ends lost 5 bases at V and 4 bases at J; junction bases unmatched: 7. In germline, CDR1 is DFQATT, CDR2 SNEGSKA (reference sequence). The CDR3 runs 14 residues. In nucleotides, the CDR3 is TGCAGTGCTCGCCCGGGACTAGCGGATTACGAGCAGTACTTC. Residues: CSARPGLADYEQYF.

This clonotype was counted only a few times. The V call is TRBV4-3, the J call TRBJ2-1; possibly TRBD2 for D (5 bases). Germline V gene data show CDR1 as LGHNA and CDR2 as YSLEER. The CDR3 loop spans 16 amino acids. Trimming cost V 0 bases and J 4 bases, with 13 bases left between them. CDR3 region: CASSQDGVAGYNEQFF. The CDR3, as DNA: TGCGCCAGCAGCCAAGACGGGGTAGCTGGGTACAATGAGCAGTTCTTC.

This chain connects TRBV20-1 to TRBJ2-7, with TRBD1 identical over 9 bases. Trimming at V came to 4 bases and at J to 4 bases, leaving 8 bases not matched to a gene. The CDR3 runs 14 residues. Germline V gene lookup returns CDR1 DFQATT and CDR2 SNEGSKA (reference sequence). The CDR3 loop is CSAIPGQGGYEQYF. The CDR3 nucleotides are TGCAGTGCTATACCGGGACAGGGTGGTTACGAGCAGTACTTC.

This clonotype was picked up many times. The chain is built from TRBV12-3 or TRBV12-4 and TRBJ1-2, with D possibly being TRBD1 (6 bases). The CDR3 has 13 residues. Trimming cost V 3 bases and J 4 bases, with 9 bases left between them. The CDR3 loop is CASSFRGGYGYTF. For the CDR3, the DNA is TGTGCCAGCAGTTTTAGGGGGGGCTATGGCTACACCTTC.

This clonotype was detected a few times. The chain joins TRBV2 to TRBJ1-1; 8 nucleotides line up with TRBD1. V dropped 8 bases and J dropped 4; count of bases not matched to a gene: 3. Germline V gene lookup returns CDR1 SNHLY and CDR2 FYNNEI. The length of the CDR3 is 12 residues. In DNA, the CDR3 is TGTGCCAGCGGACAGGGTATCACTGAAGCTTTCTTT. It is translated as CASGQGITEAFF.

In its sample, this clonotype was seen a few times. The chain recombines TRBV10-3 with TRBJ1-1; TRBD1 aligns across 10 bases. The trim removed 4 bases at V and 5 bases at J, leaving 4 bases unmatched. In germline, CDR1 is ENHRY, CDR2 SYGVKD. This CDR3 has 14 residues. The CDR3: CAISGTGGWTEAFF. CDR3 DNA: TGTGCCATCAGTGGGACAGGGGGTTGGACTGAAGCTTTCTTT.

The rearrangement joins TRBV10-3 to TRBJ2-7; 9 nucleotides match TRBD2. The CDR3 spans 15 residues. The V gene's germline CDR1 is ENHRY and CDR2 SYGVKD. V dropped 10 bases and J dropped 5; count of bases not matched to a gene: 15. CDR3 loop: CATRAGGPTTNEQYF. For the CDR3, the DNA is TGTGCCACCAGGGCGGGGGGGCCTACTACCAACGAGCAGTACTTC.

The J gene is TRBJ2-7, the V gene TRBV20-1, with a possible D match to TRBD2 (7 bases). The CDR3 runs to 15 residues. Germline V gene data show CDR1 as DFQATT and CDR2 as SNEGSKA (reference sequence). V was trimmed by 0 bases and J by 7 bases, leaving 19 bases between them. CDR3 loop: CSARDFRTRGREQYF. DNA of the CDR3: TGCAGTGCTAGAGATTTTCGGACTAGGGGGAGGGAGCAGTACTTC.

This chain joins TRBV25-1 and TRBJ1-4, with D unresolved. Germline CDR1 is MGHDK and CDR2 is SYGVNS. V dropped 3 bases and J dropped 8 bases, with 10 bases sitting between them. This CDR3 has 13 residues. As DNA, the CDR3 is TGTGCCAGCAGTGAGAGACATTGGGAAAAACTGTTTTTT. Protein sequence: CASSERHWEKLFF.

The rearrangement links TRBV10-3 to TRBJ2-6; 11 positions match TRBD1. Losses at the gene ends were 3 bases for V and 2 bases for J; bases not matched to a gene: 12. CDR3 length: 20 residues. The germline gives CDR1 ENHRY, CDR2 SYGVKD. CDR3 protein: CAISDYVGTGGKAGANVLTF. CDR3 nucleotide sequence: TGTGCCATCAGTGACTACGTGGGGACAGGGGGGAAAGCTGGGGCCAACGTCCTGACTTTC.

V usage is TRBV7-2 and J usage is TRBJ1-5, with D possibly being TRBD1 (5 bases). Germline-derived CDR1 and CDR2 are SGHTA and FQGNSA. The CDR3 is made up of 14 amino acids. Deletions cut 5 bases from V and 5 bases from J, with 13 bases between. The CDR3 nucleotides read TGTGCCAGCAGCGTAGACAGCAGAGATCAGCCCCAGCATTTT. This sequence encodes CASSVDSRDQPQHF. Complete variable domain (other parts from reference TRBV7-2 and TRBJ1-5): GAGVSQSPSNKVTEKGKDVELRCDPISGHTALYWYRQSLGQGLEFLIYFQGNSAPDKSGLPSDRFSAERTGGSVSTLTIQRTQQEDSAVYLCASSVDSRDQPQHFGDGTRLSIL.

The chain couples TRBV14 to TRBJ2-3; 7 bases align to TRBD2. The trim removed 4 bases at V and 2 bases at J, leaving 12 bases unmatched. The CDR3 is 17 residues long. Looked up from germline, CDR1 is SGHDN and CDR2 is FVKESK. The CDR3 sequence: CASSPPWGRELTDTQYF. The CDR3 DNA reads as TGTGCCAGCAGCCCCCCCTGGGGGAGGGAGCTCACAGATACGCAGTATTTT.

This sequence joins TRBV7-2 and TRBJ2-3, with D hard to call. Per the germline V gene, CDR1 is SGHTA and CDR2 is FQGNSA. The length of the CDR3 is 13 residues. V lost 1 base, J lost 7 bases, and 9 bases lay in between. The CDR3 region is CASSLEYFYTQYF. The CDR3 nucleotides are TGTGCCAGCAGCTTAGAATATTTCTATACGCAGTATTTT.

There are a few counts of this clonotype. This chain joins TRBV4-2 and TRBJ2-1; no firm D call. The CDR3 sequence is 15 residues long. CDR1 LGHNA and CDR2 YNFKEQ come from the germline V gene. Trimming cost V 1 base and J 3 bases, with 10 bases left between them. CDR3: CASSQVYDNYNEQFF. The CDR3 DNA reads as TGTGCCAGCAGCCAAGTCTATGACAACTACAATGAGCAGTTCTTC.

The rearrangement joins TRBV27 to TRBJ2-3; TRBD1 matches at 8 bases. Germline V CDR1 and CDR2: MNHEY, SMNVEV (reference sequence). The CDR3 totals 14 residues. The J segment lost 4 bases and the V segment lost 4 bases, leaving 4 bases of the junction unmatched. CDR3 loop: CASSYQGAPDTQYF. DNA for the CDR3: TGTGCCAGCAGTTATCAGGGGGCGCCAGATACGCAGTATTTT.

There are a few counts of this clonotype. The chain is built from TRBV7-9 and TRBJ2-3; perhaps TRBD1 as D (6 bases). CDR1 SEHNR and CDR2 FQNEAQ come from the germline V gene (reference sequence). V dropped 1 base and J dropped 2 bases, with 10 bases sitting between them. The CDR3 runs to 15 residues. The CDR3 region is CASSLGRTDTDTQYF. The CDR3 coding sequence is TGTGCCAGCAGCTTAGGTAGGACAGACACAGATACGCAGTATTTT. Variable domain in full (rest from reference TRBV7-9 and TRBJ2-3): DTGVSQNPRHKITKRGQNVTFRCDPISEHNRLYWYRQTLGQGPEFLTYFQNEAQLEKSRLLSDRFSAERPKGSFSTLEIQRTEQGDSAMYLCASSLGRTDTDTQYFGPGTRLTVL.

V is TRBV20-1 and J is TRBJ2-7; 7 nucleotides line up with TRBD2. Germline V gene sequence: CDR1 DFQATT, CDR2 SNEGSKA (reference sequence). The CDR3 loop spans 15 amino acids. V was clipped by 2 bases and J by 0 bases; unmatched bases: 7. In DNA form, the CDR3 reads TGCAGTGCTAGAAGCTCACTAGCGAACTCCTACGAGCAGTACTTC. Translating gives CSARSSLANSYEQYF.

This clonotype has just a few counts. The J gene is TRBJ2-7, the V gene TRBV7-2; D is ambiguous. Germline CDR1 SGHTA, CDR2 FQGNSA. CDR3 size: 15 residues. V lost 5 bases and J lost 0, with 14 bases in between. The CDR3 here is CASSPAGRLSYEQYF. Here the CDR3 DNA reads TGTGCCAGCAGCCCTGCAGGCAGACTCTCCTACGAGCAGTACTTC.